The 17 T cell receptor beta chains given below trace back to one sample, sequenced in a study of blood T cells in healthy people across ages. Alongside a J-beta primer mix, a sample-barcoded 5' primer served in a second PCR lasting about 7 to 12 cycles. One entry per CDR3 protein, called by TCRdb with MiXCR from the 5' RACE reads. The sample has some 860,000 distinct CDR3 sequences; approximately 60% are singletons. The sample consisted of blood. These receptors all stem from a man aged 40-49 years in good health.

The chain employs TRBV6-6 and TRBJ2-5; possibly TRBD2 for D (5 bases). This CDR3 comprises 13 residues. The germline CDR1 and CDR2 sequences are MNHNY and SVGAGI (reference sequence). V dropped 10 bases and J dropped 5 bases, with 17 bases sitting between them. The CDR3 region has the DNA TGTGCCACGAAGGCGGGTCCGGGGGAGACCCAGTACTTC. It yields the protein CATKAGPGETQYF.

This clonotype was detected a few times. The V gene is TRBV20-1, the J gene TRBJ2-7; 11 nucleotides match TRBD2. The germline V gene has CDR1 DFQATT and CDR2 SNEGSKA (reference sequence). The CDR3 is made up of 14 amino acids. V lost 4 bases, J lost 2 bases, and 4 bases stayed unmatched. The CDR3 coding sequence is TGCAGTGCTACCCTAGCGGGAGGCCCCTACGAGCAGTACTTC. The encoded protein is CSATLAGGPYEQYF.

The CDR3 nucleotides read TGTGCCACCAGCAGAGAGAATGCAGCGGGCGGGACCTACGAGCAGTACTTC. This codes for CATSRENAAGGTYEQYF. V and J are TRBV15 and TRBJ2-4; D perhaps matches TRBD2 (6 bases). The DNA end favors TRBJ2-7, so the J call may be wrong. Per germline, CDR1 LNHNV and CDR2 YYDKDF (reference sequence). The CDR3 extends over 17 amino acids.

In its sample, this clonotype was seen a few times. CDR3 in DNA: TGCAGCGTTGGGGGAGGCTGGGCTCAAGAGACCCAGTACTTC. Translation: CSVGGGWAQETQYF. This chain joins TRBV29-1 and TRBJ2-5; a weak D match, TRBD2 (6 bases). The CDR3 is 14 residues long. V was clipped by 4 bases and J by 2 bases, with 14 bases between them. Per the germline V gene, CDR1 is SQVTM and CDR2 is ANQGSEA. Supplemented by reference TRBV29-1 and TRBJ2-5, the full variable domain reads SAVISQKPSRDICQRGTSLTIQCQVDSQVTMMFWYRQQPGQSLTLIATANQGSEATYESGFVIDKFPISRPNLTFSTLTVSNMSPEDSSIYLCSVGGGWAQETQYFGPGTRLLVL.

The gene calls are TRBV19 and TRBJ2-5; D not certain. The CDR3 spans 14 residues. Trimming took off 5 bases at V and 6 bases at J, with 16 bases between the two ends. Germline lookup yields CDR1 LNHDA and CDR2 SQIVND (reference sequence). CDR3 sequence: CASSASASAQTQYF. The DNA of the CDR3 is TGTGCCAGTAGTGCGTCAGCCTCCGCACAGACCCAGTACTTC.

The chain carries TRBV5-1 and TRBJ1-2; 9 bases fit TRBD1. There are 13 residues in the CDR3. V gave up 4 bases and J gave up 6 bases; unmatched junction bases: 4. The V gene's germline CDR1 is SGHRS and CDR2 YFSETQ. In nucleotides, the CDR3 is TGCGCCAGCAGCCCGGGACAGGGCCATGGCTACACCTTC. Translated: CASSPGQGHGYTF.

The CDR3 sequence: CASSHGPDRDFYGYTF. The DNA for the CDR3 is TGTGCCAGCAGCCATGGCCCCGACAGGGACTTCTATGGCTACACCTTC. The J gene is TRBJ1-2, the V gene TRBV7-2, with 7 bases aligning to TRBD1. V shed 5 bases and J 4 bases; nucleotides not matched to a gene: 13. Germline-derived CDR1 and CDR2 are SGHTA and FQGNSA. This CDR3 spans 16 amino acids. Variable domain in full (rest from reference TRBV7-2 and TRBJ1-2): GAGVSQSPSNKVTEKGKDVELRCDPISGHTALYWYRQSLGQGLEFLIYFQGNSAPDKSGLPSDRFSAERTGGSVSTLTIQRTQQEDSAVYLCASSHGPDRDFYGYTFGSGTRLTVV.

The V gene is TRBV20-1, the J gene TRBJ2-5; TRBD2 aligns across 10 bases. V lost 5 bases to trimming and J lost 11 bases; unmatched junction nucleotides: 14. Germline V gene lookup returns CDR1 DFQATT and CDR2 SNEGSKA (reference sequence). The CDR3 length is 14 residues. CDR3 region: CSAPGVAGGGEQYF. CDR3 nucleotide sequence: TGCAGTGCTCCCGGAGTAGCGGGGGGAGGGGAGCAGTACTTC.

J is TRBJ2-1 and V is TRBV9, with 9 bases matching TRBD2. The CDR3 totals 15 residues. In germline, CDR1 is SGDLS, CDR2 YYNGEE. Germline trimming cut 3 bases from V and 4 bases from J; bases unmatched to any gene: 5. DNA for the CDR3: TGTGCCAGCAGCGACCGACTAGCGGCTTACAATGAGCAGTTCTTC. Translated, it gives CASSDRLAAYNEQFF.

This clonotype was seen repeatedly, ten times or more. The chain has TRBV7-2 and TRBJ1-5, with 9 bases fitting TRBD1. This CDR3 is 15 amino acids long. After removal of 6 bases from V and 6 bases from J, the junction contained 9 bases not matched to a gene. Germline CDR1 is SGHTA and CDR2 is FQGNSA. The CDR3 coding sequence is TGTGCCAGCAGACCTACAGGGGGCGACGGTCAGCCCCAGCATTTT. Its protein is CASRPTGGDGQPQHF. Together with reference TRBV7-2 and TRBJ1-5, the CDR3 gives the full variable domain: GAGVSQSPSNKVTEKGKDVELRCDPISGHTALYWYRQSLGQGLEFLIYFQGNSAPDKSGLPSDRFSAERTGGSVSTLTIQRTQQEDSAVYLCASRPTGGDGQPQHFGDGTRLSIL.

V is TRBV6-5 and J is TRBJ2-2; D call uncertain. This CDR3 has 14 amino acids. Trimming left V 1 base short and J 6 bases short, with 9 bases between. Germline V gene sequence: CDR1 MNHEY, CDR2 SVGAGI. CDR3 sequence (DNA): TGTGCCAGCAGTTACTTCAGCAATCCCGGGGAGCTGTTTTTT. This translates into CASSYFSNPGELFF.

The chain joins TRBV12-3 or TRBV12-4 to TRBJ2-1; D call uncertain. V was pared by 7 bases and J by 1 base, with 14 bases between. The CDR3 is 15 amino acids. As DNA, the CDR3 is TGTGCCAGCACCCTCCCTGGCAGATCCTACAATGAGCAGTTCTTC. It yields the protein CASTLPGRSYNEQFF.

This rearrangement joins TRBV28 to TRBJ2-2, with 11 bases that match TRBD2. Per germline, CDR1 MDHEN and CDR2 SYDVKM. V was clipped by 8 bases and J by 5 bases; unmatched bases: 4. CDR3 length equals 14 residues. CDR3 sequence: CASQLAGVTGELFF. The CDR3 coding sequence is TGTGCCAGCCAACTAGCGGGGGTAACCGGGGAGCTGTTTTTT.

This rearrangement joins TRBV28 to TRBJ1-5; D is perhaps TRBD1 (5 bases). The V and J ends lost 3 bases and 0 bases respectively, with 15 bases between them. Germline assignment: CDR1 MDHEN and CDR2 SYDVKM. The CDR3 is 17 residues long. CDR3 DNA: TGTGCCAGCAGTTTGCCTTACAGGAGACTTAGCAATCAGCCCCAGCATTTT. Protein product: CASSLPYRRLSNQPQHF.

The rearrangement joins TRBV28 to TRBJ2-7, with 7 bases lining up with TRBD1. The CDR3 spans 16 residues. The germline V gene encodes CDR1 MDHEN and CDR2 SYDVKM. V was clipped by 2 bases and J by 2 bases; unmatched bases: 9. In DNA form, the CDR3 reads TGTGCCAGCAGTTTAAGAACAGGGGCAGGGGCCTACGAGCAGTACTTC. Its protein is CASSLRTGAGAYEQYF. Based on the CDR3 plus reference TRBV28 and TRBJ2-7, the full variable domain is DVKVTQSSRYLVKRTGEKVFLECVQDMDHENMFWYRQDPGLGLRLIYFSYDVKMKEKGDIPEGYSVSREKKERFSLILESASTNQTSMYLCASSLRTGAGAYEQYFGPGTRLTVT.

The chain joins TRBV28 to TRBJ2-3; possible D gene TRBD1, 5 bases. Germline CDR1 reads MDHEN; CDR2 reads SYDVKM. V lost 6 bases and J lost 2, with 15 bases in between. The CDR3 is made up of 15 amino acids. The CDR3 loop is CASRTAGFYTDTQYF. The CDR3 bases are TGTGCCAGCAGGACAGCAGGGTTCTACACAGATACGCAGTATTTT.

The chain links TRBV7-9 to TRBJ1-1, with D unclear. V shed 6 bases and J shed 2 bases, with 7 bases lying between them. The CDR3 length is 12 residues. CDR1 is SEHNR and CDR2 is FQNEAQ in the germline V gene (reference sequence). The CDR3 region has the DNA TGTGCCAGCAGTACCCCAAACACTGAAGCTTTCTTT. Translated, it gives CASSTPNTEAFF.